The present T cell receptor beta chain was sequenced within a study of cytomegalovirus exposure and HLA in healthy donors. 60 Vbeta and 13 Jbeta primers were used in PCR. Sequencing was performed with immunoSEQ multiplex PCR; in TCRdb, only in-frame clones are kept and a portion is missing. The sample yields roughly 120,000 clones, roughly 80% seen once. Unrecorded immune exposure was likely among donors, who were nominally healthy when sampled. A remark on this clone: Its antigen is unidentified.

V was trimmed by 2 bases and J by 10 bases, leaving 11 bases between them. This CDR3 has 11 amino acids. CDR1 and CDR2 (germline): GTSNPN, SVGIG (reference sequence). Points from the study as a whole: Cytomegalovirus association was assigned to approximately 160 TCR beta chains. 87-base-pair reads could not separate some V segments, including TRBV6-2 and TRBV6-3.

The sequence was obtained from a man aged 25-45 years in good health and CMV-seronegative. The sequenced sample consisted of PBMCs. The chain couples TRBV30 to TRBJ1-2, with D possibly being TRBD1 (5 bases). The CDR3 sequence: CAWSRGLYYTF. CDR3 nucleotide sequence: TGTGCCTGGAGTAGGGGTTTATACTACACCTTC.